This passage covers 27 T cell receptor beta chains from one sample sequenced in a study of T cell responses to AZD1222 COVID-19 vaccine. The data were produced by immunoSEQ multiplex PCR, yet TCRdb's version contains in-frame clones alone and is incomplete. Here the sample spans more than 100,000 clones, 90% being singletons. The sequenced sample was peripheral blood, obtained on day 0 of AZD1222 vaccination. The receptors were sampled from an adult in good health.

The rearrangement uses TRBV2 and TRBJ2-5, with 10 bases matching TRBD2. J was trimmed by 6 bases and V by 4 bases; bases with no gene match: 5. Per the germline V gene, CDR1 is SNHLY and CDR2 is FYNNEI. The CDR3 loop spans 14 amino acids. The DNA of the CDR3 is TGTGCCAGCAGTGGGGCTAGCGGGGGACAGACCCAGTACTTC. Protein product: CASSGASGGQTQYF.

In DNA form, the CDR3 reads TGTGCCAGCAGCTTGGCCTTGGCGGCTGGAACCCATTCACCCCTCCACTTT. Residues: CASSLALAAGTHSPLHF. V gene TRBV5-8 combines with J gene TRBJ1-6; D gene ambiguous. This CDR3 is 17 amino acids long. V lost 0 bases, J lost 8 bases, and 18 bases lay in between. The V gene's germline CDR1 is SGHTS and CDR2 YDEGEE.

The V call is TRBV5-1, the J call TRBJ2-1; no reliable D call. CDR3 length equals 12 residues. V was cut by 4 bases and J by 6 bases, with 8 bases left in between. Germline CDR1 and CDR2: SGHRS and YFSETQ. In DNA, the CDR3 is TGCGCCAGCAGCCCAGAAGGCAATGAGCAGTTCTTC. The encoded protein is CASSPEGNEQFF.

The CDR3 sequence: CASSFPGNTEAFF. The CDR3 nucleotides are TGTGCCAGCAGTTTCCCCGGGAACACTGAAGCTTTCTTT. V and J are TRBV28 and TRBJ1-1; unclear D gene. CDR3 length equals 13 residues. The germline V gene has CDR1 MDHEN and CDR2 SYDVKM. Trimming shortened V by 3 bases and J by 1 base, and 6 bases separated the two germline ends.

J is TRBJ1-6 and V is TRBV6-1; D not resolved. The V and J ends lost 3 bases and 16 bases respectively, with 13 bases between them. The CDR3 runs to 12 residues. In germline, CDR1 is MNHNS, CDR2 SASEGT. In DNA, the CDR3 is TGTGCCAGCAGTGAGGGTCGGGTGTATCTCCACTTT. Protein: CASSEGRVYLHF.

This clone has just one count. The V gene is TRBV9, the J gene TRBJ1-2; maybe TRBD1 (5 bases). Trimming pared 4 bases from V and 4 bases from J, leaving 23 bases between. Germline V gene data show CDR1 as SGDLS and CDR2 as YYNGEE. The CDR3 contains 17 residues. The CDR3 spells CASSPIARGRDLYGYTF. The CDR3 DNA sequence: TGTGCCAGCAGCCCAATCGCCCGGGGACGGGATCTCTATGGCTACACCTTC.

The chain joins TRBV9 to TRBJ1-3, with 10 bases identical to TRBD1. CDR3 length equals 15 residues. In germline, CDR1 is SGDLS, CDR2 YYNGEE. After removal of 6 bases from V and 4 bases from J, the junction contained 7 bases not matched to a gene. CDR3 DNA sequence: TGTGCCAGCACCCGACAGGGGGCGAGAGGAAACACCATATATTTT. Residues: CASTRQGARGNTIYF.

This chain connects TRBV12-3 or TRBV12-4 to TRBJ2-1; D not resolved. The CDR3 totals 11 residues. V was pared by 3 bases and J by 9 bases, with 6 bases between. CDR3 protein: CASSFVSEQFF. DNA for the CDR3: TGTGCCAGCAGTTTCGTAAGTGAGCAGTTCTTC.

CDR3 DNA: TGTGCCAGCTCGAGCGGGACAGCCTCGGTTGGAGCTTTCTTT. This sequence encodes CASSSGTASVGAFF. The V and J genes are TRBV2 and TRBJ1-1; 7 bases fit TRBD1. The length of the CDR3 is 14 residues. In germline, CDR1 is SNHLY, CDR2 FYNNEI. The V and J ends lost 8 bases and 10 bases, in that order; junction bases with no gene match: 16.

The CDR3 is CASSQVRGSHGYTF. Here the CDR3 DNA reads TGTGCCAGCAGCCAAGTTCGGGGTTCCCATGGCTACACCTTC. J is TRBJ1-2 and V is TRBV3-1 (or the pseudogene TRBV3-2); D remains ambiguous. This CDR3 contains 14 residues. Germline V gene sequence: CDR1 LGHDT, CDR2 YNNKEL (reference sequence). V gave up 1 base and J gave up 6 bases, with 12 bases separating them.

V gene TRBV5-1 combines with J gene TRBJ2-7, with a tentative D call TRBD2 (6 bases). V was shortened by 7 bases and J by 7 bases, with 15 bases between the two germline ends. Germline lookup yields CDR1 SGHRS and CDR2 YFSETQ. The CDR3 covers 12 residues. The CDR3: CASHGGGPEQYF. The CDR3 nucleotides are TGCGCCAGCCACGGCGGAGGGCCAGAGCAGTACTTC.

J is TRBJ2-2 and V is TRBV4-2, with D possibly TRBD2 on 5 matching bases. Trimming stripped 0 bases from V and 0 bases from J, with 11 bases between. The CDR3 length is 17 residues. CDR1 LGHNA and CDR2 YNFKEQ come from the germline V gene. This CDR3 reads CASSQDSSFTNTGELFF. The CDR3 DNA follows: TGTGCCAGCAGCCAAGACTCTAGCTTTACGAACACCGGGGAGCTGTTTTTT.

The chain combines TRBV5-6 with TRBJ1-5, with D perhaps TRBD1 (5 bases). V was pared by 1 base and J by 4 bases, with 15 bases between. CDR3 length equals 16 residues. The V gene's germline CDR1 is SGHDT and CDR2 YYEEEE. CDR3 in DNA: TGTGCCAGCAGCTTGAGTTTTGGGGGGACTAATCAGCCCCAGCATTTT. It translates to CASSLSFGGTNQPQHF.

V usage is TRBV30 and J usage is TRBJ1-5; D call uncertain. CDR1 and CDR2 from the germline V gene are GTSNPN and SVGIG (reference sequence). CDR3 length: 14 amino acids. Trimming shortened V by 8 bases and J by 3 bases, and 17 bases separated the two germline ends. The CDR3 DNA follows: TGTGCCCAAGCGTTAAAAGGGCACAATCAGCCCCAGCATTTT. Amino acids: CAQALKGHNQPQHF.

The rearrangement joins TRBV19 to TRBJ1-1, with a weak D call TRBD1 (5 bases). Germline V CDR1 and CDR2: LNHDA, SQIVND (reference sequence). CDR3 size: 13 residues. Trimming removed 3 bases at V and 6 bases at J, with 11 bases between. CDR3: CASSIAGDAEAFF. The CDR3 DNA follows: TGTGCCAGTAGTATTGCGGGGGACGCTGAAGCTTTCTTT.

The chain joins TRBV7-9 to TRBJ1-1; TRBD1 agrees at 7 bases. Unmatched junction bases numbered 4, after V lost 5 bases and J lost 1 base. This CDR3 comprises 14 residues. Germline V lookup: CDR1 SEHNR, CDR2 FQNEAQ (reference sequence). The CDR3 DNA reads as TGTGCCAGCAGCATCGGGACAGCGAACACTGAAGCTTTCTTT. Translated, it gives CASSIGTANTEAFF.

This chain links TRBV4-1 with TRBJ1-3; no definite D call. The CDR3 has 15 residues. The germline gives CDR1 MGHRA, CDR2 YSYEKL. V lost 2 bases, J lost 0 bases, and 8 bases lay in between. Here the CDR3 reads CASSQSTISGNTIYF. For the CDR3, the DNA is TGCGCCAGCAGCCAAAGTACCATCTCTGGAAACACCATATATTTT.

The J gene is TRBJ2-1, the V gene TRBV9, with 7 bases lining up with TRBD2. The length of the CDR3 is 14 residues. After removal of 5 bases from V and 2 bases from J, the junction contained 4 bases not matched to a gene. From germline, CDR1 is SGDLS and CDR2 YYNGEE. The CDR3 region is CASSGGGPYNEQFF. CDR3 nucleotide sequence: TGTGCCAGCAGTGGGGGGGGTCCCTACAATGAGCAGTTCTTC.

This sequence joins TRBV6-5 and TRBJ1-2; D is uncertain. Germline assignment: CDR1 MNHEY and CDR2 SVGAGI. The CDR3 extends over 12 amino acids. The ends were cut back, 7 bases at V and 1 base at J, with 7 bases in the middle. The CDR3 is CASIYSNYGYTF. The DNA for the CDR3 is TGTGCCAGCATCTACAGTAACTATGGCTACACCTTC.

The CDR3 here is CASSRAGLNTEAFF. As DNA, the CDR3 is TGTGCCAGCAGCAGAGCAGGGTTGAACACTGAAGCTTTCTTT. The chain carries TRBV5-4 and TRBJ1-1; maybe TRBD1 (5 bases). The CDR3 runs to 14 residues. V was cut by 4 bases and J by 0 bases, with 10 bases left in between. Germline loops: CDR1 SGHNT, CDR2 YYREEE (reference sequence). The whole variable domain, remainder taken from reference TRBV5-4 and TRBJ1-1, is ETGVTQSPTHLIKTRGQQVTLRCSSQSGHNTVSWYQQALGQGPQFIFQYYREEENGRGNFPPRFSGLQFPNYSSELNVNALELDDSALYLCASSRAGLNTEAFFGQGTRLTVV.

The rearrangement joins TRBV7-8 to TRBJ1-2; TRBD1 matches 9 bases. CDR3 size: 15 residues. V gave up 5 bases and J gave up 3 bases; unmatched junction bases: 7. The V gene's germline CDR1 is SGHVS and CDR2 FQNEAQ. The CDR3 DNA follows: TGTGCCAGCAGCCTACCGGGACAGGGAGACTATGGCTACACCTTC. Encoded protein: CASSLPGQGDYGYTF.

The CDR3 here is CASGRSNYGYTF. CDR3 bases: TGTGCTAGTGGTAGGAGTAACTATGGCTACACCTTC. V is TRBV12-5 and J is TRBJ1-2; D unresolved. V was clipped by 5 bases and J by 1 base, with 5 bases between them. The V gene's germline CDR1 is LGHNT and CDR2 FRNRAP. The CDR3 is 12 residues long.

This clone was counted a single time. The chain uses TRBV28 and TRBJ1-1; D is possibly TRBD1 (6 bases). Trimming shortened V by 4 bases and J by 4 bases, and 13 bases separated the two germline ends. The CDR3 loop spans 14 amino acids. Germline-derived CDR1 and CDR2 are MDHEN and SYDVKM. CDR3 DNA: TGTGCCAGCAGTTCCGATACAGGGTCCACTGAAGCTTTCTTT. Translating gives CASSSDTGSTEAFF.

The chain couples TRBV3-1 (or the pseudogene TRBV3-2) to TRBJ2-2, with 8 bases that match TRBD2. V was clipped by 6 bases and J by 5 bases; unmatched bases: 8. This CDR3 is 15 amino acids long. Germline-derived CDR1 and CDR2 are LGHDT and YNNKEL (reference sequence). The CDR3 loop is CASSADGGATGELFF. DNA of the CDR3: TGTGCCAGCAGTGCTGACGGGGGGGCGACCGGGGAGCTGTTTTTT.

The chain is built from TRBV7-8 and TRBJ2-7; D may be TRBD2 (6 bases). V lost 7 bases to trimming and J lost 2 bases, with 15 bases between them. This CDR3 comprises 14 residues. The germline V gene encodes CDR1 SGHVS and CDR2 FQNEAQ. The CDR3 DNA is TGTGCCAGCAACTCACCGGGGGATGCCTACGAGCAGTACTTC. As protein: CASNSPGDAYEQYF.

This chain links TRBV10-3 with TRBJ2-1, with 8 bases matching TRBD1. The J segment lost 8 bases and the V segment lost 0 bases, leaving 12 bases of the junction unmatched. There are 17 residues in the CDR3. Germline V lookup: CDR1 ENHRY, CDR2 SYGVKD. The CDR3 loop reads CAISESEGRTGSHEQFF. The DNA for the CDR3 is TGTGCCATCAGTGAGTCCGAAGGTAGGACAGGGAGTCATGAGCAGTTCTTC.

This chain uses TRBV7-9 with TRBJ1-1, with D tentatively TRBD1 (5 bases). The CDR3 has 13 amino acids. V was shortened by 9 bases and J by 2 bases, with 13 bases between the two germline ends. Germline loops: CDR1 SEHNR, CDR2 FQNEAQ (reference sequence). In nucleotides, the CDR3 is TGTGCCAGTATCAGGGATGAAAACACTGAAGCTTTCTTT. This translates into CASIRDENTEAFF.